The present entry profiles one T cell receptor beta chain with its context. Its antigen is unknown. The sample is drawn from a study of read filtering for tumor transcriptome and immune sequencing. Study in general: IR-seq gave about 3.5 to 10.27 million TCR reads per sample; RNA-seq gave about 80 to 1273. Study-wide points: In IR-seq, single-read clonotypes were 70% to 85% of clonotypes but around 4% of reads. The CD138-negative fraction was mixed bone marrow immune cells, not pure T cells.

Trimming took off 5 bases at V and 8 bases at J, with 11 bases between the two ends. The germline V gene has CDR1 PRHDT and CDR2 FYEKMQ (reference sequence). This CDR3 contains 12 residues. Bone marrow was sampled from every patient at the time of active disease. Molecular barcoded adaptors covering alpha/delta and beta/gamma chains were used on around 400 ng RNA. One entry per CDR3 protein, called by TCRdb with MiXCR from the reads. The sample yields around 130,000 distinct CDR3 sequences, roughly 13% seen once. The TCR was taken from a donor at least 40 years old with multiple myeloma. The sample was a population of CD138-negative cells sorted from bone marrow. The chain couples TRBV13 to TRBJ2-3; D is undetermined. CDR3 in DNA: TGTGCCAGCAGCCAAGGGTCAGGTACGCAGTATTTT. Translated: CASSQGSGTQYF.